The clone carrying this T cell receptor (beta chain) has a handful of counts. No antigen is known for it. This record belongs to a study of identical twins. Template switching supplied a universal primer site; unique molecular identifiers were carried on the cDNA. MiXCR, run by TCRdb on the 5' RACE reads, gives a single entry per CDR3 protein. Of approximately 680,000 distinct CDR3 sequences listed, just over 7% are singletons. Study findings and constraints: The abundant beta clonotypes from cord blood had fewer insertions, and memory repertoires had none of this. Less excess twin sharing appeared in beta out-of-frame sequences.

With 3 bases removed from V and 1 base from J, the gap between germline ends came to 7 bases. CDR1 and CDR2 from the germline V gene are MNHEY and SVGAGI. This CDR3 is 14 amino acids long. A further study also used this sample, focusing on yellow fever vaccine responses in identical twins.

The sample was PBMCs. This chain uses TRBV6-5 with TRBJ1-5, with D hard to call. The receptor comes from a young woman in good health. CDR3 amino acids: CASSYTESNQPQHF. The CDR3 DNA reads TGTGCCAGCAGTTATACAGAGAGCAATCAGCCCCAGCATTTT.